A single sample is the source of the 21 T cell receptor beta chains below, sequenced in a study of shared clonotypes between healthy human individuals. Generated by immunoSEQ multiplex PCR, the TCRdb table keeps only in-frame clones and is missing some. The sample records 980,000 or so clones, about three quarters being singletons. Sequencing input: memory CD4+ T cells sorted from blood. The sample's subset: CD45RA-negative fraction. Source of these receptors: a man aged 18 to 30 in good health.

This clone was found once. The V call is TRBV7-8, the J call TRBJ2-1; D ambiguous. V was shortened by 1 base and J by 8 bases, with 12 bases between the two germline ends. CDR1 is SGHVS, CDR2 FQNEAQ, per germline. The CDR3 is made up of 14 amino acids. The DNA of the CDR3 is TGTGCCAGCAGCTTAGAACCTCTGCACGATGAGCAGTTCTTC. It specifies CASSLEPLHDEQFF. Combining the CDR3 with reference TRBV7-8 and TRBJ2-1 gives the whole variable domain GAGVSQSPRYKVAKRGQDVALRCDPISGHVSLFWYQQALGQGPEFLTYFQNEAQLDKSGLPSDRFFAERPEGSVSTLKIQRTQQEDSAVYLCASSLEPLHDEQFFGPGTRLTVL.

The chain combines TRBV19 with TRBJ1-6; the D gene is possibly TRBD1 (5 bases). Per the germline V gene, CDR1 is LNHDA and CDR2 is SQIVND (reference sequence). The length of the CDR3 is 14 residues. With 6 bases removed from V and 7 bases from J, the gap between germline ends came to 13 bases. The CDR3 bases are TGTGCCAGTAGGGACAACCACGGGAATTCACCCCTCCACTTT. Amino acid sequence: CASRDNHGNSPLHF.

V is TRBV28 and J is TRBJ2-5; possible D gene TRBD1, 6 bases. Germline lookup yields CDR1 MDHEN and CDR2 SYDVKM. Trimming cost V 2 bases and J 5 bases, with 15 bases left between them. The CDR3 has 15 amino acids. Here the CDR3 DNA reads TGTGCCAGCAGTTTAAGGTGGGGGCAGAGGGAGACCCAGTACTTC. It is translated as CASSLRWGQRETQYF.

The gene calls are TRBV19 and TRBJ2-3, with D tentatively TRBD1 or TRBD2 (5 bases each). Germline values: CDR1 LNHDA, CDR2 SQIVND (reference sequence). V was shortened by 9 bases and J by 0 bases, with 10 bases between the two germline ends. The CDR3 length is 13 residues. CDR3 in amino acids: CASRESSTDTQYF. The DNA for the CDR3 is TGTGCCAGCAGGGAGTCGAGCACAGATACGCAGTATTTT.

This clone occurred a few times. The CDR3 region is CASSEAVNSPLHF. CDR3 sequence (DNA): TGTGCCAGCAGCGAAGCGGTCAATTCACCCCTCCACTTT. This chain uses TRBV9 with TRBJ1-6, with D unresolved. Germline V CDR1 and CDR2: SGDLS, YYNGEE. V dropped 3 bases and J dropped 7 bases, with 8 bases sitting between them. The CDR3 runs to 13 residues.

The rearrangement links TRBV7-2 to TRBJ2-2; no definite D call. The germline gives CDR1 SGHTA, CDR2 FQGNSA. The CDR3 spans 15 residues. V lost 0 bases, J lost 3 bases, and 8 bases lay in between. CDR3 sequence: CASSLAQLYTGELFF. Written as DNA, the CDR3 is TGTGCCAGCAGCTTAGCACAGCTTTACACCGGGGAGCTGTTTTTT.

The V call is TRBV4-1, the J call TRBJ2-7; TRBD1 matches 9 bases. The CDR3 covers 15 residues. Germline V gives CDR1 MGHRA, CDR2 YSYEKL. The V gene end was trimmed by 2 bases and the J gene end by 9 bases; junction bases not matched to a gene: 11. The DNA for the CDR3 is TGCGCCAGCAGCCAAAGGGCGGGACAGGGAATGGGGCAGTACTTC. Protein product: CASSQRAGQGMGQYF.

CDR3 loop: CAISESSRGTDTQYF. The CDR3 nucleotides are TGTGCCATCAGTGAGTCGTCGCGGGGCACAGATACGCAGTATTTT. The chain links TRBV10-3 to TRBJ2-3, with D perhaps matching TRBD2 (5 bases). V gave up 0 bases and J gave up 1 base, with 8 bases separating them. The CDR3 sequence is 15 residues long. The germline V gene encodes CDR1 ENHRY and CDR2 SYGVKD.

The chain joins TRBV6-1 to TRBJ2-1, with 9 bases lining up with TRBD1. CDR1 and CDR2 (germline): MNHNS, SASEGT. The CDR3 runs 15 residues. V lost 1 base and J lost 7; bases outside the gene matches: 5. CDR3 nucleotides: TGTGCCAGCAGTGAAGGCGGACAGGGGAGGAATGAGCAGTTCTTC. It codes for CASSEGGQGRNEQFF.

With regard to this clone: This CDR3 is also generated by other DNA sequences in the sample. This chain uses TRBV11-2 with TRBJ2-7; no definite D call. V lost 1 base and J 4 bases, leaving 2 bases between the germline ends. The length of the CDR3 is 11 residues. Germline CDR1 and CDR2: SGHAT and FQNNGV. The CDR3 here is CASSLVYEQYF. The CDR3 DNA is TGTGCCAGCAGCTTAGTTTACGAGCAGTACTTC.

V gene TRBV10-3 combines with J gene TRBJ2-7; D unclear. CDR3 size: 16 residues. Trimming stripped 2 bases from V and 0 bases from J, with 14 bases between. Germline assignment: CDR1 ENHRY and CDR2 SYGVKD. The DNA of the CDR3 is TGTGCCATCAGTGAGGACCCCACCATGAGCTCCTACGAGCAGTACTTC. As protein: CAISEDPTMSSYEQYF.

The chain uses TRBV20-1 and TRBJ1-1, with D unclear. This CDR3 has 10 amino acids. The ends were cut back, 1 base at V and 9 bases at J, with 6 bases in the middle. CDR1 DFQATT and CDR2 SNEGSKA come from the germline V gene (reference sequence). In DNA form, the CDR3 reads TGCAGTGCTAGAGGGCAGCAAGCTTTCTTT. Its translation: CSARGQQAFF.

The sample holds one count of this clone. The V and J genes are TRBV5-5 and TRBJ1-1; D is undetermined. CDR3 length equals 14 residues. In germline, CDR1 is SGHKS, CDR2 YYEKEE (reference sequence). With 0 bases removed from V and 1 base from J, the gap between germline ends came to 7 bases. This CDR3 is CASSLVGGNTEAFF. CDR3 sequence (DNA): TGTGCCAGCAGCTTGGTGGGCGGGAACACTGAAGCTTTCTTT.

The chain employs TRBV7-2 and TRBJ2-7; the D gene is possibly TRBD2 (6 bases). In germline, CDR1 is SGHTA, CDR2 FQGNSA. This CDR3 is built from 13 residues. The V end lost 5 bases, the J end lost 5 bases, and 13 bases lay between the germline ends. The CDR3 loop is CASSPWDSHEQYF. CDR3 nucleotide sequence: TGTGCCAGCAGCCCCTGGGACTCGCACGAGCAGTACTTC. The full variable domain, rest sourced from reference TRBV7-2 and TRBJ2-7, is GAGVSQSPSNKVTEKGKDVELRCDPISGHTALYWYRQSLGQGLEFLIYFQGNSAPDKSGLPSDRFSAERTGGSVSTLTIQRTQQEDSAVYLCASSPWDSHEQYFGPGTRLTVT.

With regard to this clone: A much larger clone differs by one base, so this may be a read error. The sample has other DNA sequences that encode this CDR3 too. The chain employs TRBV28 and TRBJ2-3; D is unclear. The CDR3 is 11 residues long. Germline assignment: CDR1 MDHEN and CDR2 SYDVKM. V was clipped by 3 bases and J by 6 bases, with 4 bases between them. CDR3 DNA: TGTGCCAGCAGTTTGCAGGATACGCAGTATTTT. It encodes CASSLQDTQYF.

A word on this clone: A much larger clonotype is one base distant, so this may be a read error. This same CDR3 is encoded by further DNA sequences in the sample. The V call is TRBV5-6, the J call TRBJ2-5; 7 bases are shared with TRBD2. This CDR3 region has 14 residues. Germline V gene sequence: CDR1 SGHDT, CDR2 YYEEEE. With 0 bases clipped from V and 1 base from J, the junction kept 0 bases outside the gene matches. As DNA, the CDR3 is TGTGCCAGCAGCTTGGCGGGGGGCCAAGAGACCCAGTACTTC. Residues: CASSLAGGQETQYF.

The V and J genes are TRBV6-5 and TRBJ1-2, with no clear D. V dropped 2 bases and J dropped 8 bases, with 9 bases sitting between them. CDR3 length: 12 residues. The V gene's germline CDR1 is MNHEY and CDR2 SVGAGI. CDR3 region: CASSYDGRGYTF. The DNA for the CDR3 is TGTGCCAGCAGTTACGACGGACGGGGCTACACCTTC.

This chain links TRBV29-1 with TRBJ2-3, with 12 bases that match TRBD2. The trim removed 6 bases at V and 4 bases at J, leaving 5 bases unmatched. Germline V lookup: CDR1 SQVTM, CDR2 ANQGSEA. This CDR3 has 14 amino acids. This CDR3 reads CSVTSGGPPDTQYF. The CDR3 DNA reads TGCAGCGTAACTAGCGGGGGGCCCCCAGATACGCAGTATTTT.

This chain uses TRBV6-5 with TRBJ2-7; 9 bases match TRBD2. This CDR3 comprises 14 residues. The V segment lost 6 bases and the J segment 5 bases; nucleotides outside the gene matches: 8. Per the germline V gene, CDR1 is MNHEY and CDR2 is SVGAGI. CDR3 DNA: TGTGCCAGCAGCGACTTAGCGGGGGTAAACGAGCAGTACTTC. The encoded protein is CASSDLAGVNEQYF.

J is TRBJ2-2 and V is TRBV7-2; no definite D call. Germline V gene lookup returns CDR1 SGHTA and CDR2 FQGNSA. There are 13 residues in the CDR3. Trimming took 5 bases from V and 7 from J, leaving 11 bases between them. The CDR3 region is CASSQSRVGELFF. The CDR3 DNA reads TGTGCCAGCAGCCAAAGCCGGGTCGGGGAGCTGTTTTTT.

This chain links TRBV7-9 with TRBJ1-2, with TRBD1 as a possible D gene (6 bases). Looked up from germline, CDR1 is SEHNR and CDR2 is FQNEAQ (reference sequence). V dropped 4 bases and J dropped 2 bases, with 11 bases sitting between them. CDR3 size: 14 residues. The CDR3 protein is CASSSGQNNYGYTF. DNA for the CDR3: TGTGCCAGCAGCTCAGGACAGAACAACTATGGCTACACCTTC.